Listed here is a single TCR beta chain. Its antigen is currently unknown. The CDR3 is made up of 15 amino acids. Germline CDR1 reads ENHRY; CDR2 reads SYGVKD. Between the trimmed V and J ends, which lost 0 bases and 2 bases, there was a span of 10 bases. These data are taken from a study of OX40 agonist ivuxolimab in advanced cancers. Across the study: Patients in the trial were receiving intravenous ivuxolimab every 2 weeks, at doses of 0.01 to 10 mg/kg. Participants, roughly 80% male, averaged approximately 65 years of age, ranging from roughly 20 to 80. Antecedent anti-PD-1, anti-PD-L1 or anti-CTLA-4 therapy was permissible, with around 40% having received some.

Profiling relied on immunoSEQ multiplex PCR, and the TCRdb table lists in-frame clones only, not all of them. The data contain approximately 40,000 clones, roughly 90% of them singletons. Whole-study findings and limits: Among the least clonally expanded were partial responders at 0.1-3.0 mg/kg.

Sequenced here: CD4+ or CD8+ T cells sorted from blood, sampled in a trial of the OX40 agonist ivuxolimab. The receptor comes from an adult with an advanced solid tumor such as melanoma, head and neck, liver or kidney cancer. This chain connects TRBV10-3 to TRBJ1-1; no definite D call. The CDR3 spells CAISESGGANTEAFF. The CDR3 bases are TGTGCCATCAGTGAGTCGGGCGGAGCAAACACTGAAGCTTTCTTT.